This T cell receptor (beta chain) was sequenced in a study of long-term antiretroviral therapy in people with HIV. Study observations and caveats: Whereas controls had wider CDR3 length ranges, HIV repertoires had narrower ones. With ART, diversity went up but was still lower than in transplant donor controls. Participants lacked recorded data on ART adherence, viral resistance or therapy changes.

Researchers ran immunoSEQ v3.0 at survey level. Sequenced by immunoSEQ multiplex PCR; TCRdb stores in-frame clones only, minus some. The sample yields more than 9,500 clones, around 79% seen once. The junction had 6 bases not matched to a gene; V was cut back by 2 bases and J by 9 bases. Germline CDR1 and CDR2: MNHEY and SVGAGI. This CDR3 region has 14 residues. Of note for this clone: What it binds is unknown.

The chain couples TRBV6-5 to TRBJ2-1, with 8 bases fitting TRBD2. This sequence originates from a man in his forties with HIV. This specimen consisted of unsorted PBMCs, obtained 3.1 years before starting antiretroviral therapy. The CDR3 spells CASSYRTSYGEQFF. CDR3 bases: TGTGCCAGCAGTTACCGGACTAGCTACGGTGAGCAGTTCTTC.